This T cell receptor beta chain was identified during a study of shared clonotypes between healthy human individuals. In the study overall: With ages of 18 to 49, the donors were two women and three men.

The CDR3 contains 17 residues. The J segment lost 2 bases and the V segment lost 1 base, leaving 8 bases of the junction unmatched. Germline lookup yields CDR1 SGHDN and CDR2 FVKESK. At the deep level, the assay was run. Several immunoSEQ 96-well plates shared each subset's DNA, each plate a replicate. Sorted-subset replicate PCR reactions were performed with 150 to 200 ng DNA, corresponding to roughly 30,000 T cell genomes. The method was immunoSEQ multiplex PCR; TCRdb's version includes in-frame clones alone and lacks a portion of them. Of about 2.4 million clones in the sample, approximately 94% were seen once.

The origin of this receptor is a man younger than 30 in good health. Some clones in this sample may be carry-over from other donors' samples. The specimen was naive CD4+ T cells from PBMCs. Subset meaning: CD45RA+ positively selected. The gene calls are TRBV14 and TRBJ2-7; TRBD1 aligns across 10 bases. This CDR3 is CASSQALGTGAAYEQYF. In DNA, the CDR3 is TGTGCCAGCAGCCAAGCCTTAGGGACAGGGGCCGCCTACGAGCAGTACTTC.